These T cell receptor beta chains were read from a single sample in a study of blood T cell repertoires in COVID-19. Only in-frame clones appear in the TCRdb table, and some are missing; sequencing was by immunoSEQ multiplex PCR. The table shows roughly 200,000 clones, with approximately 84% occurring only once. Sequencing was done on a sample of peripheral blood. These receptors were collected from an elderly woman with COVID-19, enrolled during active disease. Each CDR3 is given with its conserved first and last residue. Each record gives: V gene, clone size, D gene, CDR3 length, J gene, CDR3 DNA, CDR3 protein. A D gene is named only where the DNA matches it firmly. Rows may omit the clone size; those that give it use once, few, many or a size class.

>TRBV5-1|-|-|14|TRBJ2-3
TGCGCCAGCAGCTTGTCTCCTAGCGCAGATACGCAGTATTTT
CASSLSPSADTQYF
>TRBV6-6|few|TRBD2|14|TRBJ2-1
TGTGCCAGCAGGGGACTAGCGGGAGATTATGAGCAGTTCTTC
CASRGLAGDYEQFF
>TRBV5-1|-|-|13|TRBJ1-6
TGCGCCAGCAGGGGTGGGGGCCTTTCACCCCTCCACTTT
CASRGGGLSPLHF
>TRBV5-8|-|-|13|TRBJ1-5
TGTGCCAGCAGCCTCGGTACCTATCAGCCCCAGCATTTT
CASSLGTYQPQHF
>TRBV28|-|-|12|TRBJ2-2
TGTGCCAGCCAGGAGGTTGGAGGGGAGCTGTTTTTT
CASQEVGGELFF
>TRBV6-5|-|TRBD2|15|TRBJ2-7
TGTGCCAGCAGTTTAGGACTAGCGGGAGCGGGCGAGCAGTACTTC
CASSLGLAGAGEQYF
>TRBV6-5|-|TRBD2|15|TRBJ2-3
TGTGCCAGCAGCCGCGGGGGACCTGCCACAGATACGCAGTATTTT
CASSRGGPATDTQYF
>TRBV5-4|-|-|16|TRBJ2-1
TGTGCCAGCAGCGGTGCGACCCGGGGTACCTACAATGAGCAGTTCTTC
CASSGATRGTYNEQFF
>TRBV6-5|-|TRBD1|12|TRBJ1-1
TGTGCCAGCAGAACCGGGACAGAAAGAGCTTTCTTT
CASRTGTERAFF
>TRBV5-1|-|-|15|TRBJ2-7
TGCGCCAGCAGCATGGGACCGGGAGCACTCTACGAGCAGTACTTC
CASSMGPGALYEQYF
>TRBV6-5|few|-|13|TRBJ1-1
TGTGCCAGCGGGTCAGGGAAGGCCACTGAAGCTTTCTTT
CASGSGKATEAFF
>TRBV27|once|TRBD2|16|TRBJ2-1
TGTGCCAGCAGTCTACCGGGACTAGGGGGGACGGGTGAGCAGTTCTTC
CASSLPGLGGTGEQFF
>TRBV28|-|-|16|TRBJ1-5
TGTGCCAGCAGTTACGGTAGCAGGGCTAGCAATCAGCCCCAGCATTTT
CASSYGSRASNQPQHF
>TRBV28|-|-|15|TRBJ1-6
TGTGCCAGCAGTTTACCCGGACAGATTAATTCACCCCTCCACTTT
CASSLPGQINSPLHF
>TRBV6-5|-|-|14|TRBJ1-1
TGTGCCAGCAGTTACAGGGGGATGAACACTGAAGCTTTCTTT
CASSYRGMNTEAFF
>TRBV5-3|-|-|16|TRBJ1-4
TGTGCCAGAAGCCCTCCCCGACAGGTAAGAAATGAAAAACTGTTTTTT
CARSPPRQVRNEKLFF
>TRBV4-2|-|-|19|TRBJ1-2
TGTGCCAGCAGCCAATCCCCCGAAAACGCAGACACCCTTTTCTATGGCTACACCTTC
CASSQSPENADTLFYGYTF
>TRBV2|-|TRBD2|19|TRBJ2-7
TGTGCCAGCAGGTTAGACAGGGCACCTACTAGCGGGAGGGTCTACGAGCAGTACTTC
CASRLDRAPTSGRVYEQYF
>TRBV5-1|few|-|13|TRBJ2-1
TGCGCCAGCAGCTTTGGGGGGTCGGGTGAGCAGTTCTTC
CASSFGGSGEQFF
>TRBV11-2|-|-|14|TRBJ1-6
TGTGCCAGCACACAACAGGGTTCTAGCTCACCCCTCCACTTT
CASTQQGSSSPLHF
>TRBV6-5|-|TRBD1|13|TRBJ2-7
TGTGCCAGCGAACCGGGACAGATCTACGAGCAGTACTTC
CASEPGQIYEQYF
>TRBV12-3/TRBV12-4|once|TRBD1|12|TRBJ1-2
TGTGCCAGCAGTCCCCCAGGGGGGGGCTACACCTTC
CASSPPGGGYTF
>TRBV11-2|-|TRBD2|16|TRBJ2-1
TGTGCCAGCAGCGCGGGACTAGCGGGGGCCTACAATGAGCAGTTCTTC
CASSAGLAGAYNEQFF
>TRBV6-5|-|-|12|TRBJ1-1
TGTGCCAGCACTAACAGGTACACTGAAGCTTTCTTT
CASTNRYTEAFF
>TRBV9|-|-|15|TRBJ1-1
TGTGCCAGCAGTCCCACCAGGGATATGAACACTGAAGCTTTCTTT
CASSPTRDMNTEAFF
>TRBV27|-|-|18|TRBJ1-3
TGTGCCAGCAGTCCGCACACATTCGGACTGTTCTCTGGAAACACCATATATTTT
CASSPHTFGLFSGNTIYF
>TRBV7-7|-|TRBD1|14|TRBJ2-2
TGTGCTAGCAGGGACAGGACGAACACCGGGGAGCTGTTTTTT
CASRDRTNTGELFF
>TRBV6-5|-|TRBD1|13|TRBJ1-1
TGTGCCTCCAGGGGGCAGGTTAACACTGAAGCTTTCTTT
CASRGQVNTEAFF
>TRBV3-1/TRBV3-2|-|-|14|TRBJ1-2
TGTGCCAGCAGCCCCCCAGGGGTGAACTATGGCTACACCTTC
CASSPPGVNYGYTF
>TRBV18|-|TRBD1|14|TRBJ2-7
TGTGCCAGCTCACCAGACAGGGGGGTCAACGAGCAGTACTTC
CASSPDRGVNEQYF
>TRBV3-1/TRBV3-2|once|TRBD1|13|TRBJ1-2
TGTGCCAGCAGCCCGGACAGGGTATATGGCTACACCTTC
CASSPDRVYGYTF
>TRBV15|-|TRBD1|12|TRBJ1-3
TGTGCCACGGGACAGGGAGGAAACACCATATATTTT
CATGQGGNTIYF
>TRBV3-1/TRBV3-2|-|TRBD1|14|TRBJ1-4
TGTGCCAGCAGCTGGACAGGTTCTAATGAAAAACTGTTTTTT
CASSWTGSNEKLFF
>TRBV2|-|TRBD2|14|TRBJ2-7
TGTGCCAGCGGGGAGGCGGGAGGAACCTACGAGCAGTACTTC
CASGEAGGTYEQYF
>TRBV5-4|-|TRBD1|18|TRBJ1-2
TGTGCCAGCAGCGGGGGTGGGACAGGGTATTCCTGGAACTATGGCTACACCTTC
CASSGGGTGYSWNYGYTF
>TRBV7-2|few|-|15|TRBJ1-6
TGTGCCAGCAGCCCCGGGCCAGGGAACAATTCACCCCTCCACTTT
CASSPGPGNNSPLHF
>TRBV27|-|TRBD1|16|TRBJ1-1
TGTGCCAGCAGCCCCGGGACAGCCTCTAGGAACACTGAAGCTTTCTTT
CASSPGTASRNTEAFF
>TRBV2|-|-|15|TRBJ1-5
TGTGCCAGTAGTAATGAGAGGGCTCTCAATCAGCCCCAGCATTTT
CASSNERALNQPQHF
>TRBV9|few|TRBD1|15|TRBJ1-6
TGTGCCAGCAGCACCGCCGGGACAGAAAATTCACCCCTCCACTTT
CASSTAGTENSPLHF
>TRBV29-1|-|TRBD2|14|TRBJ2-7
TGCAGCGTTCACCTAGCGGGGGACTCCTACGAGCAGTACTTC
CSVHLAGDSYEQYF
>TRBV19|-|-|13|TRBJ1-1
TGTGCCAGTAGTCGGCAGGGGACCACTGAAGCTTTCTTT
CASSRQGTTEAFF
>TRBV5-1|-|-|13|TRBJ1-5
TGCGCCAGCAGCTCCCTCGGGGGTCAGCCCCAGCATTTT
CASSSLGGQPQHF
>TRBV7-3|-|TRBD2|18|TRBJ2-2
TGTGCCAGCTCGACCCCCCGTAGCGGGAGGGTGAACACCGGGGAGCTGTTTTTT
CASSTPRSGRVNTGELFF
>TRBV5-4|-|TRBD2|15|TRBJ2-5
TGTGCCAGCAGCTTGGGAGCGGGAAAAGGAGAGACCCAGTACTTC
CASSLGAGKGETQYF
>TRBV19|-|-|13|TRBJ2-3
TGTGCCAGTAGCGCACATATGACAGATACGCAGTATTTT
CASSAHMTDTQYF
>TRBV5-1|-|TRBD1|17|TRBJ1-4
TGCGCCAGCCGTCTGACGACCGGGACAGGGGGGAATGAAAAACTGTTTTTT
CASRLTTGTGGNEKLFF
>TRBV9|once|TRBD1|16|TRBJ2-1
TGTGCCAGCAGCGTAGGGGGGACAGGGAACTACAATGAGCAGTTCTTC
CASSVGGTGNYNEQFF
>TRBV19|-|-|12|TRBJ1-2
TGTGCCAGTAGAAATCCCCCCGAGGACTTCACCTTC
CASRNPPEDFTF
>TRBV18|-|-|17|TRBJ1-3
TGTGCCAGCTCACCACCCCCTGCAGGGTTTGGTGGAAACACCATATATTTT
CASSPPPAGFGGNTIYF
>TRBV24-1|-|TRBD1|17|TRBJ2-2
TGTGCCACCAGTGATTTTGGAGGACAGGGGGGTGGCGGGGAGCTGTTTTTT
CATSDFGGQGGGGELFF